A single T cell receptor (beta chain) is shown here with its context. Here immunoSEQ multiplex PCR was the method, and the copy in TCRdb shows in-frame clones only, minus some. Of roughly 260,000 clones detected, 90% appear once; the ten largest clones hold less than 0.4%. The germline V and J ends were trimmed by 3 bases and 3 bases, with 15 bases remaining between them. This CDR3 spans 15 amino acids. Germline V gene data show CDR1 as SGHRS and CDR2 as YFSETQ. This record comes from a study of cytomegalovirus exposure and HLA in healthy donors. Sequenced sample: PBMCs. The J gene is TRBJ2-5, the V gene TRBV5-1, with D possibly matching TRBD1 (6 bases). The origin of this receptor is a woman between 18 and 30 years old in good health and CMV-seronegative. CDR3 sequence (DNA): TGCGCCAGCAGCTCCGACTCGAGGGGGAAAGAGACCCAGTACTTC. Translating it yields CASSSDSRGKETQYF. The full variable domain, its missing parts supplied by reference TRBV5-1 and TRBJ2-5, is KAGVTQTPRYLIKTRGQQVTLSCSPISGHRSVSWYQQTPGQGLQFLFEYFSETQRNKGNFPGRFSGRQFSNSRSEMNVSTLELGDSALYLCASSSDSRGKETQYFGPGTRLLVL.